Below, one T cell receptor beta chain is given with its context. No antigen is known for it. Each cDNA molecule in the library carried unique molecular identifiers. A single record per CDR3 protein comes from TCRdb applying MiXCR to the RACE reads. The data hold around 150,000 distinct CDR3 sequences, with 25% to 35% observed a single time. CDR3 length: 15 residues. With 3 bases removed from V and 4 bases from J, the gap between germline ends came to 14 bases. Per the germline V gene, CDR1 is MNHEY and CDR2 is SVGEGT. This specimen belongs to a study of human T cells and chemical hapten exposure. The wider study: For sensitization, 2% DPC was applied to a roughly 2 cm by roughly 2 cm patch of upper inner arm skin. Whole-study findings and limits: As the donors had alopecia, their immune response may differ from healthy people's. No alteration of TCRs above 1 in 1000 frequency was seen with DPC sensitization.

Time point defined: patch test 3, about 24 weeks after DPC sensitization. Treatment defined: therapeutic diphenylcyclopropenone sensitization with weekly scalp DPC. This sequence was found in a woman aged 18-29 years with alopecia areata. Some clones in this sample may be carry-over from other donors' samples. J is TRBJ2-3 and V is TRBV6-2 or TRBV6-3; perhaps D is TRBD1 or TRBD2 (5 bases each). This sample comprised whole blood, obtained in connection with sensitization to the hapten diphenylcyclopropenone (DPC). The CDR3 DNA reads TGTGCCAGCAGTTATGCCGGGGCCGATTCAGATACGCAGTATTTT. Its translation is CASSYAGADSDTQYF.